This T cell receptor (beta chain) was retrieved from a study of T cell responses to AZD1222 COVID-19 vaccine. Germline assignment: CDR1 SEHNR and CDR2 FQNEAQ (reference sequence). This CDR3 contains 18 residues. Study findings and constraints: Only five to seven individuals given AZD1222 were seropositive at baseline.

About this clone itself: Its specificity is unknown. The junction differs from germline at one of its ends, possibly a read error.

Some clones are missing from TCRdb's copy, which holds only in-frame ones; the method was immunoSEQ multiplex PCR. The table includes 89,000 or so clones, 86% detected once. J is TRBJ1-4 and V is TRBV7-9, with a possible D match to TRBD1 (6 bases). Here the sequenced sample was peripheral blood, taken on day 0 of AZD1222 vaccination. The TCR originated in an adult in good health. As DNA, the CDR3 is TGTGCCAGCAGCTTAAAGTCGTTGGGTCCAGGGGCTAACGAAAAACTGTTTTTT. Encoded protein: CASSLKSLGPGANEKLFF.